A selection of T cell receptor beta chains follows, all from one sample in a study of T cell repertoires in cytomegalovirus infection. These TCRs are of unknown antigen specificity. TCRdb itself ran the reads through MiXCR, one entry per CDR3 protein. The data contain 680,000 or so distinct CDR3 sequences, around a third of them seen just once; the ten biggest clones take up approximately 18%. The sample here was cultured PBMCs, taken from culture after CMV antigen stimulation. The receptors stem from a human donor in good health (CMV status not recorded). Some clones in this sample may be carry-over from other donors' samples. The CDR3 runs from the conserved cysteine through the conserved F or W. Fields, in order: J gene, V gene, clone size, D gene, CDR3 DNA, CDR3 protein. D genes are given only for firm matches. The size of a clone is reported for some rows only, either as once, few or many, or as a class for expanded clones.

j_gene: TRBJ1-3; v_gene: TRBV6-1; abundance: .; d_gene: .; CDR3nt: TGTGCCAGCAGTCGCACACTGAGCTCTGGAAACACCATATATTTT; CDR3aa: CASSRTLSSGNTIYF
j_gene: TRBJ1-1; v_gene: TRBV20-1; abundance: .; d_gene: .; CDR3nt: TGCAGTGCTAGAGATCGGGCAGGGCGGACTGAAGCTTTCTTT; CDR3aa: CSARDRAGRTEAFF
j_gene: TRBJ2-7; v_gene: TRBV4-1; abundance: few; d_gene: .; CDR3nt: TGTGCCAGCAGCCAGGAAACCCGGGGAGAGCAGTACTTC; CDR3aa: CASSQETRGEQYF
j_gene: TRBJ1-2; v_gene: TRBV12-3/TRBV12-4; abundance: many; d_gene: .; CDR3nt: TGTGCCAGCAGTTCCCTGTTTGCGGGAAAGAAGGACTATGGCTACACCTTC; CDR3aa: CASSSLFAGKKDYGYTF
j_gene: TRBJ2-5; v_gene: TRBV6-1; abundance: .; d_gene: .; CDR3nt: TGTGCCAGCAGTGAGTCCGGGTACCAAGAGACCCAGTACTTC; CDR3aa: CASSESGYQETQYF
j_gene: TRBJ1-5; v_gene: TRBV6-1; abundance: .; d_gene: .; CDR3nt: TGTGCCAGTTCAGGGAGGGATAGCAATCAGCCCCAGCATTTT; CDR3aa: CASSGRDSNQPQHF
j_gene: TRBJ1-2; v_gene: TRBV6-6; abundance: .; d_gene: .; CDR3nt: TGTGCCAGCAGTTACCTCACTACTAACTATGGCTACACCTTC; CDR3aa: CASSYLTTNYGYTF
j_gene: TRBJ2-3; v_gene: TRBV6-6; abundance: .; d_gene: .; CDR3nt: TGTGCCAGCAGTTACGAAGGGAGGAGCACAGATACGCAGTATTTT; CDR3aa: CASSYEGRSTDTQYF
j_gene: TRBJ2-1; v_gene: TRBV11-2; abundance: few; d_gene: .; CDR3nt: TGTGCCAGCAGCTTAGTGGTAGGGGCTGAGCAGTTCTTC; CDR3aa: CASSLVVGAEQFF
j_gene: TRBJ2-2; v_gene: TRBV6-2/TRBV6-3; abundance: .; d_gene: .; CDR3nt: TGTGCCAGCAGCCTACAAGGCCTATACACCGGGGAGCTGTTTTTT; CDR3aa: CASSLQGLYTGELFF
j_gene: TRBJ2-7; v_gene: TRBV6-6; abundance: few; d_gene: .; CDR3nt: TGTGCCAGCAGTTACTCGGCCGGGCTCTACGAGCAGTACTTC; CDR3aa: CASSYSAGLYEQYF
j_gene: TRBJ2-3; v_gene: TRBV5-4; abundance: .; d_gene: TRBD1; CDR3nt: TGTGCCAGCAGCATGACAGGGAACACAGATACGCAGTATTTT; CDR3aa: CASSMTGNTDTQYF
j_gene: TRBJ2-7; v_gene: TRBV12-3/TRBV12-4; abundance: few; d_gene: .; CDR3nt: TGTGCCAGCAGTTTTAGGCCGGGCGACGGAGAGCAGTACTTC; CDR3aa: CASSFRPGDGEQYF
j_gene: TRBJ2-3; v_gene: TRBV20-1; abundance: .; d_gene: TRBD2; CDR3nt: TGCAGTCCCCTAGCGGGAGGGCCAGATACGCAGTATTTT; CDR3aa: CSPLAGGPDTQYF
j_gene: TRBJ2-3; v_gene: TRBV5-4; abundance: .; d_gene: .; CDR3nt: TGTGCCAGCAGCTTGGGAAGTACAGCTAGCACAGATACGCAGTATTTT; CDR3aa: CASSLGSTASTDTQYF
j_gene: TRBJ1-3; v_gene: TRBV29-1; abundance: .; d_gene: .; CDR3nt: TGCAGCGTCGACAGCACCGGCTCTGGAAACACCATATATTTT; CDR3aa: CSVDSTGSGNTIYF
j_gene: TRBJ2-1; v_gene: TRBV7-2; abundance: many; d_gene: .; CDR3nt: TGTGCCAGCAGCTTAGGACCGGTGTATGATGAGCAGTTCTTC; CDR3aa: CASSLGPVYDEQFF
j_gene: TRBJ2-5; v_gene: TRBV7-4; abundance: few; d_gene: TRBD2; CDR3nt: TGTGCCAGCAGCTCATCCGGACTAGTAGGAGAGACCCAGTACTTC; CDR3aa: CASSSSGLVGETQYF
j_gene: TRBJ1-3; v_gene: TRBV10-3; abundance: few; d_gene: .; CDR3nt: TGTGCCATCAGCGATTTAACGGGACCCGCAGGAAACACCATATATTTT; CDR3aa: CAISDLTGPAGNTIYF
j_gene: TRBJ2-7; v_gene: TRBV20-1; abundance: .; d_gene: TRBD2; CDR3nt: TGCAGTGCTAGGGACCCGACTAGCGGGAGGGATTACGAGCAGTACTTC; CDR3aa: CSARDPTSGRDYEQYF
j_gene: TRBJ1-5; v_gene: TRBV7-6; abundance: .; d_gene: .; CDR3nt: TGTGCCAGCAGCTCGTGGGCCCGCCAACCCCAGCATTTT; CDR3aa: CASSSWARQPQHF
j_gene: TRBJ2-7; v_gene: TRBV2; abundance: .; d_gene: TRBD2; CDR3nt: TGTGCCAGCAGCGAACTAGCGGGGGAGCTCTACGAGCAGTACTTC; CDR3aa: CASSELAGELYEQYF
j_gene: TRBJ1-1; v_gene: TRBV12-3/TRBV12-4; abundance: .; d_gene: .; CDR3nt: TGTGCCAGCAGCTACGAGGGCGGCACTGAAGCTTTCTTT; CDR3aa: CASSYEGGTEAFF